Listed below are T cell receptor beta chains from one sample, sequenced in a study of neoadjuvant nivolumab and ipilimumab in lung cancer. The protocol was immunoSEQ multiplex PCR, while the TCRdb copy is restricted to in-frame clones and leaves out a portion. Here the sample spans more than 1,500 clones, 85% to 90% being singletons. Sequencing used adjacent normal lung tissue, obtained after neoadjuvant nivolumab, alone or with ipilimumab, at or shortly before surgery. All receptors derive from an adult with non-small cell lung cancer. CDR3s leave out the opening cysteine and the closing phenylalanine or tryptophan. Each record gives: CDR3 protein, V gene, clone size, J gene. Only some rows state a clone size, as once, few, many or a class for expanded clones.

ASSLGGTGPLGETQY TRBV5-1 NA TRBJ2-5
AISGSGGVSYEQY TRBV10-3 NA TRBJ2-7
ASSAQPLAGGLLYEQF TRBV5-1 NA TRBJ2-1
ASSVEGPSNQPQH TRBV6-1 NA TRBJ1-5
ASATTSQPQH TRBV7-2 NA TRBJ1-5
ASSLGAINYEQY TRBV5-5 NA TRBJ2-7
ASSLSQGPNTEAF TRBV27 NA TRBJ1-1
ASSLTGTAF TRBV7-8 NA TRBJ1-1
ASSRAWGSNTEAF TRBV5-5 NA TRBJ1-1
ASSLYSPNTGELF TRBV5-6 NA TRBJ2-2
ASSIPGGILNTEAF TRBV19 NA TRBJ1-1
ASSLSPGQKNSPLH TRBV27 NA TRBJ1-6
AISVDREGRQGQPQH TRBV10-3 once TRBJ1-5
ASSLAEGSYEQY TRBV11-2 NA TRBJ2-7
SVVGTGVEGEQF TRBV29-1 NA TRBJ2-1
ASSDPGQMNTEAF TRBV10-2 NA TRBJ1-1
ASSLDGARDQPQH TRBV5-1 NA TRBJ1-5
ASSDPQGQETQY TRBV28 NA TRBJ2-5
ASRRGRTEAS TRBV10-2 NA TRBJ1-1
ASSQGLTSGYT TRBV2 NA TRBJ1-2
ASSSVDQPQH TRBV2 few TRBJ1-5
ASRRQGWGYNSPLH TRBV19 NA TRBJ1-6
ASTFDGGGNSPLH TRBV2 NA TRBJ1-6
ASSEQGYQETQY TRBV25-1 NA TRBJ2-5
SAETNLREQY TRBV29-1 NA TRBJ2-7
ASSTSGTGYMAPDT TRBV21-1 NA TRBJ1-2
ASSPSVSYNEQF TRBV18 few TRBJ2-1
ASSATKNTEAF TRBV14 NA TRBJ1-1
ASSYSRGTDTQY TRBV6-5 NA TRBJ2-3
ASSPGQGRPQH TRBV6-5 NA TRBJ1-5
ARRGKRLDTEAF TRBV2 NA TRBJ1-1
ASSPMTEGPQY TRBV2 NA TRBJ2-3
ASSSGDREETQY TRBV11-2 once TRBJ2-5
ASSMDGNTEAF TRBV6-5 NA TRBJ1-1
ASSLSRVTSYEQY TRBV27 NA TRBJ2-7
SVERSYGYT TRBV29-1 NA TRBJ1-2
ASSLKAATDTQY TRBV5-6 NA TRBJ2-3
ASSFTGGEDEQY TRBV5-1 NA TRBJ2-7
ASSPDNNSPLH TRBV9 NA TRBJ1-6